These 16 T cell receptor beta chains were sequenced from one sample in a study of T cell repertoires in cytomegalovirus infection. MiXCR was run by TCRdb on the reads, yielding one entry per CDR3 protein. The sample has roughly 630,000 distinct CDR3 sequences, more than 20% seen once; the top ten hold roughly 8%. The sample taken for sequencing was CD8+ T cells from PBMCs. The receptors were gathered from a human donor in good health (CMV status not recorded). Some clones in this sample may be carry-over from other donors' samples.

V gene TRBV11-2 combines with J gene TRBJ2-3, with D possibly TRBD2 on 5 matching bases. Germline values: CDR1 SGHAT, CDR2 FQNNGV. This CDR3 contains 16 residues. Deletions cut 3 bases from V and 2 bases from J, with 15 bases between. The CDR3 sequence: CASSLFPGSDTDTQYF. CDR3 DNA sequence: TGTGCCAGCAGCTTGTTTCCGGGGAGTGACACAGATACGCAGTATTTT. Using reference TRBV11-2 and TRBJ2-3 for the parts outside the CDR3, the full variable domain is EAGVAQSPRYKIIEKRQSVAFWCNPISGHATLYWYQQILGQGPKLLIQFQNNGVVDDSQLPKDRFSAERLKGVDSTLKIQPAKLEDSAVYLCASSLFPGSDTDTQYFGPGTRLTVL.

This clonotype was seen repeatedly, ten times or more. The CDR3 spells CASRVRDSDPNQPQHF. The CDR3 nucleotides read TGTGCCAGCAGGGTCCGGGACTCAGATCCGAATCAGCCCCAGCATTTT. The V gene is TRBV6-6, the J gene TRBJ1-5, with a possible D match to TRBD1 (5 bases). This CDR3 is built from 16 residues. Per germline, CDR1 MNHNY and CDR2 SVGAGI (reference sequence). Trimming stripped 6 bases from V and 4 bases from J, with 19 bases between.

V gene TRBV14 combines with J gene TRBJ1-2; no definite D call. The CDR3 extends over 16 amino acids. Germline assignment: CDR1 SGHDN and CDR2 FVKESK. V was pared by 2 bases and J by 8 bases, with 21 bases between. In nucleotides, the CDR3 is TGTGCCAGCAGCCAATACCCCTATTACGGCGAGACGGGCTACACCTTC. This gives the protein CASSQYPYYGETGYTF.

This clonotype was seen a few times. The chain carries TRBV7-3 and TRBJ2-3, with TRBD2 matching 10 bases. The CDR3 is made up of 16 amino acids. The trim removed 5 bases at V and 2 bases at J, leaving 7 bases unmatched. Germline lookup yields CDR1 SGHTA and CDR2 FQGTGA. The CDR3 protein is CASSLTSGASTDTQYF. The DNA of the CDR3 is TGTGCCAGCAGCCTCACTAGCGGGGCATCCACAGATACGCAGTATTTT.

This clonotype was counted many times. The chain uses TRBV12-3 or TRBV12-4 and TRBJ2-7, with 12 bases aligning to TRBD2. With 6 bases clipped from V and 3 bases from J, the junction kept 6 bases outside the gene matches. The CDR3 spans 15 residues. The DNA for the CDR3 is TGTGCCAGCAGGGTCGGGACTAGCGGGTTCTACGAGCAGTACTTC. Its protein product is CASRVGTSGFYEQYF.

This clonotype was seen just once. This chain links TRBV29-1 with TRBJ2-6, with 7 bases matching TRBD1. CDR3 length: 17 amino acids. V trimming: 2 bases; J trimming: 2 bases; junction bases outside the gene matches: 9. The germline gives CDR1 SQVTM, CDR2 ANQGSEA. The DNA of the CDR3 is TGCAGCGTTGAATTAAGGGGGCGGGTAGCTGGGGCCAACGTCCTGACTTTC. This gives the protein CSVELRGRVAGANVLTF.

This clonotype was observed many times. This chain links TRBV5-5 with TRBJ2-3, with a tentative D call TRBD2 (6 bases). The CDR3 extends over 15 amino acids. Trimming left V 2 bases short and J 2 bases short, with 12 bases between. Germline-derived CDR1 and CDR2 are SGHKS and YYEKEE (reference sequence). The CDR3 loop is CASSFSGALTDTQYF. Written as DNA, the CDR3 is TGTGCCAGCAGCTTTAGCGGAGCACTCACAGATACGCAGTATTTT.

This chain connects TRBV29-1 to TRBJ2-7; 9 positions agree with TRBD1. The J segment lost 4 bases and the V segment lost 3 bases, leaving 7 bases of the junction unmatched. The CDR3 spans 14 residues. Germline CDR1 is SQVTM and CDR2 is ANQGSEA. CDR3 residues: CSVDEGQGGYEQYF. CDR3 DNA sequence: TGCAGCGTTGATGAGGGACAGGGTGGGTACGAGCAGTACTTC.

This sequence joins TRBV2 and TRBJ2-1; a weak D match, TRBD1 (6 bases). The germline V and J ends were trimmed by 4 bases and 3 bases, with 13 bases remaining between them. The CDR3 covers 15 residues. Germline V lookup: CDR1 SNHLY, CDR2 FYNNEI. The chain's CDR3 is CASSVGARSYNEQFF. CDR3 in DNA: TGTGCCAGCAGTGTGGGGGCCCGGAGCTACAATGAGCAGTTCTTC. Complete variable domain (other parts from reference TRBV2 and TRBJ2-1): EPEVTQTPSHQVTQMGQEVILRCVPISNHLYFYWYRQILGQKVEFLVSFYNNEISEKSEIFDDQFSVERPDGSNFTLKIRSTKLEDSAMYFCASSVGARSYNEQFFGPGTRLTVL.

The chain is built from TRBV6-6 and TRBJ2-1; tentatively, D is TRBD2 (7 bases). V was cut by 1 base and J by 8 bases, with 21 bases left in between. CDR1 is MNHNY, CDR2 SVGAGI, per germline (reference sequence). The CDR3 sequence is 17 residues long. CDR3 amino acids: CASSYFQGGGRGDEQFF. In nucleotides, the CDR3 is TGTGCCAGCAGTTACTTCCAAGGGGGGGGGCGAGGGGATGAGCAGTTCTTC.

The chain employs TRBV2 and TRBJ1-1; the match to TRBD1 covers 8 bases. CDR3 size: 16 residues. V shed 3 bases, J shed 0 bases, and the junction held 6 bases outside the gene matches. Germline loops: CDR1 SNHLY, CDR2 FYNNEI. The CDR3 nucleotides read TGTGCCAGCAGTGATGCCCAGGACAGGGTGAACACTGAAGCTTTCTTT. Its protein product is CASSDAQDRVNTEAFF.

Only a few counts were recorded for this clonotype. The rearrangement joins TRBV6-6 to TRBJ2-1; 8 bases match TRBD2. The CDR3 consists of 15 residues. Germline CDR1 and CDR2: MNHNY and SVGAGI (reference sequence). V was pared by 5 bases and J by 1 base, with 4 bases of the junction left unmatched. Here the CDR3 DNA reads TGTGCCAGCAGTGATACGGGGGGGTCCTACAATGAGCAGTTCTTC. This gives the protein CASSDTGGSYNEQFF.

Remarks on this clonotype: Sequence at one end of the junction differs from germline and may be a read error. The rearrangement joins TRBV5-4 to TRBJ2-7, with D tentatively TRBD2 (5 bases). This CDR3 region has 14 residues. The germline V gene encodes CDR1 SGHNT and CDR2 YYREEE (reference sequence). CDR3 in amino acids: CASSFGQDSHEQYF. The CDR3 DNA is TGTGCCAGCAGCTTTGGCCAGGACTCCCACGAGCAGTACTTC. Full variable domain (outside the CDR3, taken from reference TRBV5-4 and TRBJ2-7): ETGVTQSPTHLIKTRGQQVTLRCSSQSGHNTVSWYQQALGQGPQFIFQYYREEENGRGNFPPRFSGLQFPNYSSELNVNALELDDSALYLCASSFGQDSHEQYFGPGTRLTVT.

This chain connects TRBV27 to TRBJ1-1; no reliable D call. The germline gives CDR1 MNHEY, CDR2 SMNVEV (reference sequence). V lost 2 bases and J lost 3, with 10 bases in between. The CDR3 covers 14 residues. CDR3 DNA sequence: TGTGCCAGCAGTTTAGGGGTGGCGGACACTGAAGCTTTCTTT. Its translation: CASSLGVADTEAFF.

This clonotype occurred a few times. This rearrangement joins TRBV10-3 to TRBJ1-2; D gene uncertain. The V gene lost 10 bases and the J gene lost 1 base, with 10 bases spanning the gap. The CDR3 sequence is 12 residues long. Germline V gene lookup returns CDR1 ENHRY and CDR2 SYGVKD. The CDR3 here is CATWESNYGYTF. CDR3 in DNA: TGTGCCACCTGGGAGAGTAACTATGGCTACACCTTC.

This clonotype was seen more than once but under ten times. The J gene is TRBJ1-1, the V gene TRBV19; 8 bases agree with TRBD1. The trim removed 5 bases at V and 4 bases at J, leaving 6 bases unmatched. CDR1 and CDR2 from the germline V gene are LNHDA and SQIVND (reference sequence). This CDR3 has 14 amino acids. This chain's CDR3 is CASSEDRVSTEAFF. The CDR3 region has the DNA TGTGCCAGTAGTGAGGACAGGGTATCCACTGAAGCTTTCTTT.